These T cell receptor beta chains were read from a single sample in a study of technical replicates of blood from several donors. The method was immunoSEQ multiplex PCR; TCRdb's version includes in-frame clones alone and lacks a portion of them. Here the sample spans 60,000 to 80,000 clones, about 89% being singletons. The sequenced material came from PBMCs. These receptors were obtained from a human donor in good health. Some clones in this sample may be carry-over from other donors' samples. CDR3s include the opening cysteine and the closing phenylalanine or tryptophan. A D gene is named only where the DNA matches it firmly. Part of the rows lack a size; the others show once, few, many or a class for expanded clones.

V	D	J	size	DNA	CDR3
TRBV6-5	TRBD1	TRBJ2-7	.	TGTGCCAGCAGTTACGGGACAGGGGGTTACGAGCAGTACTTC	CASSYGTGGYEQYF
TRBV7-9	TRBD1	TRBJ2-4	.	TGTGCCAGCAGCCTCCGACAGGGCAACGAAGTAGCCAAAAACATTCAGTACTTC	CASSLRQGNEVAKNIQYF
TRBV5-6	TRBD2	TRBJ2-3	.	TGTGCCAGCAGCTTCGGCGGGGGGGCCACAGATACGCAGTATTTT	CASSFGGGATDTQYF
TRBV5-4	.	TRBJ1-1	.	TGTGCCAGCAGCTCGAAAGGGGGAGGGGGAACTGAAGCTTTCTTT	CASSSKGGGGTEAFF
TRBV4-3	TRBD1	TRBJ2-1	.	TGCGCCAGCAGCCAAGATTTAGAGGGACAGGTCAATGAGCAGTTCTTC	CASSQDLEGQVNEQFF
TRBV7-2	.	TRBJ2-7	.	TGTGCCAGCAGCTTAGACGGGGGAAGCTACGAGCAGTACTTC	CASSLDGGSYEQYF
TRBV5-1	TRBD2	TRBJ2-3	.	TGCGCCAGCAGCTTGGACGCAGCGGGAGGGACAGATACGCAGTATTTT	CASSLDAAGGTDTQYF
TRBV18	.	TRBJ2-1	.	TGTGCCAGCTCACCCACGGCGGGGGCCACCTACAATGAGCAGTTCTTC	CASSPTAGATYNEQFF
TRBV18	.	TRBJ1-1	few	TGTGCCAGCTCAAGCCGCCAAGGGGCCAAGGGTGAAGCTTTCTTT	CASSSRQGAKGEAFF
TRBV12-1	.	TRBJ2-1	.	TGTGCCAGCAGCCCGAGGACTAGCGGGGTGTCCTACAATGAGCAGTTCTTC	CASSPRTSGVSYNEQFF
TRBV7-3	.	TRBJ2-5	.	TGTGCCAGCAGCCCCCGAGGGATCGGGGAGACCCAGTACTTC	CASSPRGIGETQYF
TRBV19	.	TRBJ1-4	.	TGTGCCAGTAGTAACCGGGGTCTTAATGAAAAACTGTTTTTT	CASSNRGLNEKLFF
TRBV5-1	.	TRBJ2-3	.	TGCGCCAGCACCATTAAGCCAGATACGCAGTATTTT	CASTIKPDTQYF
TRBV19	TRBD1	TRBJ2-7	.	TGTGCCAGTAGTATTGTCTGGACAGGGGACTACGAGCAGTACTTC	CASSIVWTGDYEQYF
TRBV30	TRBD2	TRBJ2-5	.	TGTGCCAAAGACGCGGGGGGAGAGACCCAGTACTTC	CAKDAGGETQYF
TRBV7-9	TRBD2	TRBJ2-5	.	TGTGCCAGCAGCTTGATAGCGGGGGGGCTGGAGACCCAGTACTTC	CASSLIAGGLETQYF
TRBV4-2	.	TRBJ2-1	.	TGTGCCAGCAGCCAAGATTCGGTTCAGGGATACAATGAGCAGTTCTTC	CASSQDSVQGYNEQFF
TRBV7-2	TRBD2	TRBJ2-7	.	TGTGCCAGCAGCCGGGGCGGCGGGAGTCGAGAGCAGTACTTC	CASSRGGGSREQYF
TRBV4-2	.	TRBJ2-3	.	TGTGCCAGCAGCCTAGTCACCGGGGAAAGCACAGATACGCAGTATTTT	CASSLVTGESTDTQYF
TRBV29-1	TRBD1	TRBJ1-2	.	TGCAGCGCAACCCCGGGACAGGGTTATGGCTACACCTTC	CSATPGQGYGYTF
TRBV5-1	.	TRBJ2-5	.	TGCGCCAGCAGCTTGGCCACCAGGGTTTTAGAGACCCAGTACTTC	CASSLATRVLETQYF
TRBV9	.	TRBJ2-3	.	TGTGCCAGCAGCGCTAGCACAGATACGCAGTATTTT	CASSASTDTQYF
TRBV18	.	TRBJ1-1	.	TGTGCCAGCTCACCACCGAGCGGTCGGAACACTGAAGCTTTCTTT	CASSPPSGRNTEAFF
TRBV30	TRBD1	TRBJ2-7	.	TGTGCCTGGAGTCAGGACAGGGGTTACGAGCAGTACTTC	CAWSQDRGYEQYF
TRBV6-1	TRBD1	TRBJ2-7	.	TGTGCCAGCAGTGGTCCGGGACAGGGGTCCTACGAGCAGTACTTC	CASSGPGQGSYEQYF
TRBV30	TRBD2	TRBJ2-5	.	TGTGGTCCTCCTAGCGGGGAATCCCAAGAGACCCAGTACTTC	CGPPSGESQETQYF
TRBV5-6	.	TRBJ1-6	.	TGTGCCAGCCAGGAAGGGGGTTCACCCCTCCACTTT	CASQEGGSPLHF
TRBV4-3	.	TRBJ2-1	.	TGCGCCAGCAGCCAAGATGCGTCCGTTTACAATGAGCAGTTCTTC	CASSQDASVYNEQFF
TRBV6-5	TRBD1	TRBJ2-1	.	TGTGCCAGCAGTAACGGGGGACAGGGGGAGAACGAGCAGTTCTTC	CASSNGGQGENEQFF
TRBV5-1	.	TRBJ1-6	.	TGCGCCAGCAGCTTGGTCCAGACTGGCGGCAATAATTCACCCCTCCACTTT	CASSLVQTGGNNSPLHF
TRBV19	.	TRBJ1-1	.	TGTGCCAGTAGTTCGTACGAGGGTGGCACTGAAGCTTTCTTT	CASSSYEGGTEAFF
TRBV11-1	TRBD2	TRBJ2-7	.	TGTGCCAGCAGCTTAGGTCGGGGGGTAGCCTACGAGCAGTACTTC	CASSLGRGVAYEQYF
TRBV7-6	TRBD1	TRBJ2-7	.	TGTGCCAGCAGCTTGGGGACAGACCTACTAAACTACGAGCAGTACTTC	CASSLGTDLLNYEQYF
TRBV4-3	TRBD2	TRBJ2-1	.	TGCGCCAGCAGCCCCCTTAGAGCGGGAGGATCCTACAATGAGCAGTTCTTC	CASSPLRAGGSYNEQFF
TRBV29-1	TRBD2	TRBJ2-1	.	TGCAGCGCTCTAAATCGGGAGGGGTACAATGAGCAGTTCTTC	CSALNREGYNEQFF
TRBV7-2	.	TRBJ1-5	.	TGTGCCAGCAGCGTCGCGAGTCAGCCCCAGCATTTT	CASSVASQPQHF
TRBV30	TRBD2	TRBJ2-1	once	TGTGCCTGGAGTGTAGGTCCGGGGGGCTACAATGAGCAGTTCTTC	CAWSVGPGGYNEQFF
TRBV6-5	.	TRBJ1-1	.	TGTGCCAGCAGTTACGGCTCAAATCGCGGCACTGAAGCTTTCTTT	CASSYGSNRGTEAFF
TRBV7-8	.	TRBJ2-7	.	TGTGCCAGCAGCTCAGTAGGTACGGGTTCCTACGAGCAGTACTTC	CASSSVGTGSYEQYF
TRBV5-1	.	TRBJ2-5	.	TGCGCCAGCAGCTGGGGGGACGGCCAAGAGACCCAGTACTTC	CASSWGDGQETQYF
TRBV30	.	TRBJ2-7	.	TGTGCCTGGACTTCAGGGGAAGGGGTAATCTTC	CAWTSGEGVIF
TRBV7-8	.	TRBJ2-3	.	TGTGCCAGCAGCTCCCCTCACGCGGTAGTTGGCACAGATACGCAGTATTTT	CASSSPHAVVGTDTQYF
TRBV7-3	.	TRBJ2-1	.	TGTGCCAGCAGCCCCCCGGGACAATACAATGAGCAGTTCTTC	CASSPPGQYNEQFF
TRBV4-2	TRBD2	TRBJ2-3	.	TGTGCCAGCAGCCAAGAGGGACTAGCGGGGGACCTTTATACGCAGTATTTT	CASSQEGLAGDLYTQYF
TRBV28	.	TRBJ1-6	.	TGTGCCAGCAGTACTGCGCAGGGGTATAATTCACCCCTCCACTTT	CASSTAQGYNSPLHF
TRBV6-4	TRBD1	TRBJ2-1	once	TGTGCCAGCAGCGAGGGACAGGGAGGATCCGAGCAGTTCTTC	CASSEGQGGSEQFF
TRBV2	.	TRBJ1-3	.	TGTGCCAGCGTAGGAGCGAGGTCTGGAAACACCATATATTTT	CASVGARSGNTIYF
TRBV7-2	.	TRBJ2-7	.	TGTGCCAGCAGCCCCAGGGCCCAGGGGTATCCCGAGCAGTACTTC	CASSPRAQGYPEQYF
TRBV11-2	TRBD2	TRBJ2-1	.	TGTGCCAGCAGCCTGGGACTAGCATCTAGGCATGAGCAGTTCTTC	CASSLGLASRHEQFF
TRBV19	.	TRBJ1-2	once	TGTGCCAGTATCCCAAAAGGGGCTGCCTATGGCTACACCTTC	CASIPKGAAYGYTF
TRBV19	.	TRBJ1-1	.	TGTGCCAGTAGTATAGCTCAACTTGCGCCTATGAACACTGAAGCTTTCTTT	CASSIAQLAPMNTEAFF
TRBV5-1	TRBD1	TRBJ2-3	once	TGCGCCAGCAGCTCAGGGGACAGGGCAGCCGTGGATACGCAGTATTTT	CASSSGDRAAVDTQYF